This T cell receptor (beta chain) comes out of a study of T cells expressing NK-cell markers. Each CDR3 protein gets one entry in TCRdb, which reprocessed the 5' RACE reads and gives no DNA. In all, the sample yields about 440,000 distinct CDR3 sequences. The receptor comes from a woman between 18 and 69 years old in good health. The sequenced sample was blood T cells: a sorted CD56 or NKG2C T cell subset, CD4+ or CD8+ T cells, or bulk PBMC T cells (not recorded which).

CDR3 sequence reads: CSAGNTGELFF. The chain employs TRBV29-1 and TRBJ2-2. CDR1 and CDR2 (germline): SQVTM, ANQGSEA. The CDR3 loop spans 11 amino acids.